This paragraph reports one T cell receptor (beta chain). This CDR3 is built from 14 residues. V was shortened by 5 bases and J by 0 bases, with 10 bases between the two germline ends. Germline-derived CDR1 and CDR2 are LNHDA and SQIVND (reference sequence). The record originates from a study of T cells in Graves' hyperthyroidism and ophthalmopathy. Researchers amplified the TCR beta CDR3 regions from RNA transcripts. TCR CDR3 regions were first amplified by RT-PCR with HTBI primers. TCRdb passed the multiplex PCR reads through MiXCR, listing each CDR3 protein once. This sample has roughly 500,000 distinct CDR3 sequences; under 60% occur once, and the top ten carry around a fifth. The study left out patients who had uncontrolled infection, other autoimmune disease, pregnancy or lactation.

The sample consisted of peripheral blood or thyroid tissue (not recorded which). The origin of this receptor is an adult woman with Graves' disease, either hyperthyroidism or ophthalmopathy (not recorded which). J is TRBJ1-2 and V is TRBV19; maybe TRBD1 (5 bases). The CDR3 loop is CASSPTVANYGYTF. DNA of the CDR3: TGTGCCAGTAGTCCGACAGTAGCTAACTATGGCTACACCTTC.